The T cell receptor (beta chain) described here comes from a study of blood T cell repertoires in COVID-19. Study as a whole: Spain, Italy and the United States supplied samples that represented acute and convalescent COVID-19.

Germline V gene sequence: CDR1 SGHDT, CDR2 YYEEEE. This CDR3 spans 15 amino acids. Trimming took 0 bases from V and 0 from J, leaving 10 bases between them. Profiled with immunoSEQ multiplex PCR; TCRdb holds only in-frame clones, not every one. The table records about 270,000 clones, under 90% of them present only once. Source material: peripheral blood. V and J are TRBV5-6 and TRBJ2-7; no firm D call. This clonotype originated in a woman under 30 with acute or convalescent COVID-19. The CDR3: CASSLEAASSYEQYF. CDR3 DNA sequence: TGTGCCAGCAGCTTGGAAGCAGCGAGCTCCTACGAGCAGTACTTC.